The T cell receptor (beta chain) described here comes from a study of blood T cells in healthy people across ages. Study-level findings and limits: Age showed a roughly linear inverse relationship with TCR beta diversity per million T cells.

Every sample had a minimum of 6 million PBMCs isolated. Comments on this clonotype: Its antigen is as yet unknown.

Together with a sample-barcoded 5' primer, a J-beta primer mix was included in a second PCR lasting roughly 6 to 12 cycles. TCRdb ran MiXCR on the 5' RACE reads and lists one entry per CDR3 protein. The table lists about a million distinct CDR3 sequences, just over 50% of them singletons. The V and J ends lost 1 base and 8 bases respectively, with 20 bases between them. This CDR3 region has 16 residues. Germline assignment: CDR1 LGHDT and CDR2 YNNKEL (reference sequence). The chain links TRBV3-1 to TRBJ1-2; weak D call: TRBD1 (6 bases). Material for sequencing was blood. The receptor was derived from a woman between 55 and 75 years old in good health. The chain's CDR3 is CASSQGSVQGSRGYTF. The CDR3 nucleotides read TGTGCCAGCAGCCAAGGATCGGTACAGGGCTCTAGGGGCTACACCTTC.